This T cell receptor beta chain was captured by sequencing in a study of blood T cell repertoires in COVID-19. Turning to the study itself: PBMCs, B-cell-depleted T cells, or T cells provided the cDNA or gDNA that made up the material.

Source study methods: For nucleated cells, counts were estimated from reference gene primer amplification. Clones were sequenced by immunoSEQ multiplex PCR, and TCRdb holds only the in-frame ones, with some missing. From that table come the V and J calls and clone size; the DNA was used to work out D and trimming. The sample lists over 200,000 clones, approximately 90% seen once, with 9.5% to 15% in the top ten. Germline CDR1 reads SEHNR; CDR2 reads FQNEAQ (reference sequence). The CDR3 covers 15 residues. With V trimmed by 6 bases and J by 6 bases, 9 bases remained unmatched. The rearrangement joins TRBV7-9 to TRBJ2-3, with TRBD2 matching 10 bases. The sample comprised peripheral blood. This clonotype originated in a woman aged 18-30 years who had recovered from COVID-19. The CDR3 DNA is TGTGCCAGCAGAATAGCGGGAGGTCAATGGGATACGCAGTATTTT. Encoded protein: CASRIAGGQWDTQYF.